A single sample gave rise to the 3 T cell receptor beta chains below, sequenced in a study of monozygotic twins with cystic fibrosis. Clones were read by immunoSEQ multiplex PCR, and TCRdb kept only the in-frame ones, dropping some. The sample has tens of thousands of clones; 80% to 95% are singletons. Specimen: blood. Every receptor here comes from a girl aged 2-10 years with cystic fibrosis.

The table lists this clone with a count of one. V gene TRBV6-5 combines with J gene TRBJ1-6; maybe TRBD1 (6 bases). CDR3 length: 13 amino acids. Per germline, CDR1 MNHEY and CDR2 SVGAGI. Trimming cost V 4 bases and J 8 bases, with 9 bases left between them. CDR3 sequence: CASSLNRDSPLHF. As DNA, the CDR3 is TGTGCCAGCAGTTTGAACAGGGATTCACCCCTCCACTTT.

CDR3 in amino acids: CASPAGTSGFFLHQETQYF. CDR3 in DNA: TGTGCCAGCCCCGCTGGGACTAGCGGGTTTTTTCTCCACCAAGAGACCCAGTACTTC. V usage is TRBV21-1 and J usage is TRBJ2-5; whether TRBD2, the table's D call, matches the DNA was not checked. TRBV21-1 is described as a pseudogene. The CDR3 is made up of 19 amino acids.

This clone was observed a single time. The rearrangement links TRBV7-8 to TRBJ1-2, with TRBD1 matching 9 bases. CDR1 SGHVS and CDR2 FQNEAQ come from the germline V gene. The CDR3 is 15 amino acids. With V trimmed by 4 bases and J by 8 bases, 11 bases remained unmatched. CDR3 bases: TGTGCCAGCAGCTCGGGACAGGGACCCCGCCAAGGCTACACCTTC. Encoded protein: CASSSGQGPRQGYTF.